What follows are 23 T cell receptor beta chains derived from one specimen sequenced in a study of beta chain features in type 1 diabetes. Since all of the isolated RNA was reverse transcribed, expressed TCRB transcripts were what got sequenced. TCRdb's copy holds only in-frame clones and misses some; the assay was immunoSEQ multiplex PCR. Of around 180,000 clones in the sample, about 13% were seen once. Specimen: central memory CD4+ T cells from blood. Receptor source: a woman younger than 30 in good health.

The chain carries TRBV28 and TRBJ2-6; tentative D call: TRBD1 (6 bases). CDR3 length: 16 residues. Per germline, CDR1 MDHEN and CDR2 SYDVKM. Deletions cut 2 bases from V and 0 bases from J, with 8 bases between. CDR3 bases: TGTGCCAGCAGTTTACAGGGGATCTCTGGGGCCAACGTCCTGACTTTC. Its translation: CASSLQGISGANVLTF.

This clone was seen more than once but under ten times. The V and J genes are TRBV7-9 and TRBJ2-7; 8 bases are shared with TRBD1. The germline V gene has CDR1 SEHNR and CDR2 FQNEAQ (reference sequence). The CDR3 totals 14 residues. The V segment lost 1 base and the J segment 6 bases; nucleotides outside the gene matches: 5. CDR3 sequence: CASSLGTGTGEQYF. The CDR3 DNA follows: TGTGCCAGCAGCTTAGGTACAGGGACAGGCGAGCAGTACTTC.

The chain links TRBV6-5 to TRBJ2-7; D is unclear. V shed 7 bases and J shed 1 base, with 8 bases lying between them. Germline assignment: CDR1 MNHEY and CDR2 SVGAGI. CDR3 length: 12 residues. CDR3 residues: CASNSGSYEQYF. CDR3 coding DNA: TGTGCCAGCAACAGTGGGTCCTACGAGCAGTACTTC.

The chain employs TRBV14 and TRBJ2-5, with 7 bases identical to TRBD1. The CDR3 is 16 residues long. Germline V lookup: CDR1 SGHDN, CDR2 FVKESK. Trimming cost V 5 bases and J 2 bases; bases outside gene matches: 11. This CDR3 reads CASSITGALKQETQYF. CDR3 in DNA: TGTGCCAGCAGCATCACAGGGGCCCTGAAACAAGAGACCCAGTACTTC.

This sequence joins TRBV5-7 and TRBJ2-7, with 10 bases that match TRBD2. TRBV5-7 is noted as an ORF with a role that remains uncertain. The CDR3 consists of 15 residues. V was pared by 4 bases and J by 3 bases, with 7 bases of the junction left unmatched. As DNA, the CDR3 is TGTGCCAGCAGCAGACTAGCGGGTGAGAGCTACGAGCAGTACTTC. Amino acid sequence: CASSRLAGESYEQYF.

This CDR3 reads CASSDLAGETQYF. In DNA, the CDR3 is TGTGCCAGCAGCGATCTAGCTGGGGAGACCCAGTACTTC. The chain joins TRBV9 to TRBJ2-5; D is perhaps TRBD2 (5 bases). This CDR3 contains 13 residues. Germline lookup yields CDR1 SGDLS and CDR2 YYNGEE. V lost 3 bases and J 5 bases, leaving 11 bases between the germline ends. The whole variable domain, filled in from reference TRBV9 and TRBJ2-5, reads DSGVTQTPKHLITATGQRVTLRCSPRSGDLSVYWYQQSLDQGLQFLIQYYNGEERAKGNILERFSAQQFPDLHSELNLSSLELGDSALYFCASSDLAGETQYFGPGTRLLVL.

Only a few counts were recorded for this clone. The CDR3 here is CASSRERERGGELFF. DNA of the CDR3: TGTGCCAGCAGCCGGGAGCGGGAGCGTGGCGGGGAGCTGTTTTTT. The V and J genes are TRBV5-4 and TRBJ2-2; TRBD2 matches at 8 bases. Trimming at V came to 4 bases and at J to 7 bases, leaving 9 bases not matched to a gene. The CDR3 consists of 15 residues. Germline V CDR1 and CDR2: SGHNT, YYREEE (reference sequence).

This clone was picked up a small number of times. The J gene is TRBJ1-1, the V gene TRBV30; TRBD1 aligns across 7 bases. After removal of 4 bases from V and 7 bases from J, the junction contained 3 bases not matched to a gene. The CDR3 runs 11 residues. The V gene's germline CDR1 is GTSNPN and CDR2 SVGIG (reference sequence). CDR3 bases: TGTGCCTGGAAGAGACAGGGTGAAGCTTTCTTT. Protein product: CAWKRQGEAFF.

This clone was counted a few times. This chain uses TRBV30 with TRBJ1-1; 7 nucleotides align to TRBD1. CDR1 is GTSNPN and CDR2 is SVGIG in the germline V gene (reference sequence). CDR3 length: 12 residues. V trimming: 1 base; J trimming: 11 bases; junction bases outside the gene matches: 7. This CDR3 is CAWSERQGRAFF. CDR3 nucleotides: TGTGCCTGGAGTGAGAGACAGGGCCGGGCTTTCTTT.

This clone has more than one count but fewer than ten. The chain joins TRBV29-1 to TRBJ2-1; the match to TRBD2 covers 7 bases. Unmatched junction bases numbered 8, after V lost 7 bases and J lost 2 bases. CDR1 is SQVTM and CDR2 is ANQGSEA in the germline V gene. The CDR3 runs 14 residues. The DNA for the CDR3 is TGCAGCGCCCCTCTAGCGGATACCTACAATGAGCAGTTCTTC. Its translation: CSAPLADTYNEQFF.

CDR3 sequence reads: CASSLAGWHTEAFF. The CDR3 bases are TGCGCCAGCAGCTTGGCGGGTTGGCACACTGAAGCTTTCTTT. This chain joins TRBV5-1 and TRBJ1-1; D remains ambiguous. Germline assignment: CDR1 SGHRS and CDR2 YFSETQ. V was pared by 0 bases and J by 3 bases, with 9 bases between. The CDR3 has 14 residues. Complete variable domain (other parts from reference TRBV5-1 and TRBJ1-1): KAGVTQTPRYLIKTRGQQVTLSCSPISGHRSVSWYQQTPGQGLQFLFEYFSETQRNKGNFPGRFSGRQFSNSRSEMNVSTLELGDSALYLCASSLAGWHTEAFFGQGTRLTVV.

In this sample, this clone turned up a few times. The chain couples TRBV5-1 to TRBJ2-1; D is possibly TRBD2 (6 bases). The CDR3 is 16 residues long. Trimming pared 0 bases from V and 3 bases from J, leaving 13 bases between. Germline V gene sequence: CDR1 SGHRS, CDR2 YFSETQ. The CDR3 loop is CASSLAGGLGYNEQFF. CDR3 DNA sequence: TGCGCCAGCAGCTTGGCCGGGGGACTCGGCTACAATGAGCAGTTCTTC.

This clone showed up just a few times. The gene calls are TRBV9 and TRBJ1-5, with D unclear. The CDR3 spans 13 residues. Trimming removed 0 bases at V and 15 bases at J, with 16 bases between. The germline V gene has CDR1 SGDLS and CDR2 YYNGEE. The CDR3 DNA sequence: TGTGCCAGCAGCGTAGACGAGGGTTCTACTCCGCATTTT. This encodes CASSVDEGSTPHF.

In this sample, this clone turned up a few times. The chain couples TRBV5-1 to TRBJ2-5, with 11 bases that match TRBD2. J gave up 2 bases and V 0 bases, and 6 bases lay outside the gene matches. Germline CDR1 and CDR2: SGHRS and YFSETQ. The length of the CDR3 is 17 residues. The CDR3 DNA reads TGCGCCAGCAGCTTGGTGGGACTAGCGGAAGTACAAGAGACCCAGTACTTC. Translating it yields CASSLVGLAEVQETQYF.

This clone was recorded at least ten times. The chain uses TRBV5-1 and TRBJ2-1, with 7 bases matching TRBD2. This CDR3 contains 16 residues. Germline V lookup: CDR1 SGHRS, CDR2 YFSETQ. J lost 3 bases, V lost 1 base, and 7 bases had no gene match. Here the CDR3 reads CASSLRPAGIYNEQFF. CDR3 in DNA: TGCGCCAGCAGCTTGCGCCCAGCGGGGATCTACAATGAGCAGTTCTTC.

The chain employs TRBV11-2 and TRBJ2-2, with TRBD1 matching over 9 bases. This CDR3 is 15 amino acids long. Trimming removed 5 bases from V and 3 bases from J; junction bases left unmatched: 4. Germline V gene sequence: CDR1 SGHAT, CDR2 FQNNGV. CDR3 residues: CASSLRTGDTGELFF. The DNA of the CDR3 is TGTGCCAGCAGCCTCAGGACAGGGGACACCGGGGAGCTGTTTTTT. Using reference TRBV11-2 and TRBJ2-2 for the parts outside the CDR3, the full variable domain is EAGVAQSPRYKIIEKRQSVAFWCNPISGHATLYWYQQILGQGPKLLIQFQNNGVVDDSQLPKDRFSAERLKGVDSTLKIQPAKLEDSAVYLCASSLRTGDTGELFFGEGSRLTVL.

This chain uses TRBV7-2 with TRBJ2-1; D may be TRBD1 (6 bases). The germline V gene encodes CDR1 SGHTA and CDR2 FQGNSA. The CDR3 spans 15 residues. V shed 3 bases and J shed 1 base, with 10 bases lying between them. The CDR3 here is CASSFWTVSYNEQFF. The DNA for the CDR3 is TGTGCCAGCAGCTTCTGGACAGTATCCTACAATGAGCAGTTCTTC.

CDR3 nucleotides: TGCGCCAGCAGTTTGGGACAGGGGGACGGGGCCAACGTCCTGACTTTC. Translation gives CASSLGQGDGANVLTF. The V and J genes are TRBV10-1 and TRBJ2-6; 11 nucleotides align to TRBD1. The CDR3 contains 16 residues. V was clipped by 5 bases and J by 4 bases; unmatched bases: 4. The germline V gene encodes CDR1 WNHNN and CDR2 SYGVQD (reference sequence).

V usage is TRBV9 and J usage is TRBJ2-2; a weak D match, TRBD2 (5 bases). V was cut by 4 bases and J by 6 bases, with 10 bases left in between. The V gene's germline CDR1 is SGDLS and CDR2 YYNGEE. This CDR3 is 13 amino acids long. CDR3 in DNA: TGTGCCAGCAGCTCGACGGGATCCGGGGAGCTGTTTTTT. Translation gives CASSSTGSGELFF.

This clone has only a few counts. The rearrangement joins TRBV5-1 to TRBJ2-7; D is possibly TRBD1 (6 bases). The CDR3 loop spans 14 amino acids. Germline V gene data show CDR1 as SGHRS and CDR2 as YFSETQ. Trimming left V 0 bases short and J 3 bases short, with 10 bases between. CDR3 amino acids: CASSLGQAGYEQYF. CDR3 coding DNA: TGCGCCAGCAGCTTGGGACAGGCTGGCTACGAGCAGTACTTC. Based on the CDR3 plus reference TRBV5-1 and TRBJ2-7, the full variable domain is KAGVTQTPRYLIKTRGQQVTLSCSPISGHRSVSWYQQTPGQGLQFLFEYFSETQRNKGNFPGRFSGRQFSNSRSEMNVSTLELGDSALYLCASSLGQAGYEQYFGPGTRLTVT.

The rearrangement joins TRBV18 to TRBJ1-1; the D gene is possibly TRBD1 (5 bases). Germline CDR1 reads KGHSH; CDR2 reads LQKENI. V was pared by 3 bases and J by 0 bases, with 11 bases between. The CDR3 length is 15 residues. As DNA, the CDR3 is TGTGCCAGCTCACCTCCGGACAACATGAACACTGAAGCTTTCTTT. Translating it yields CASSPPDNMNTEAFF. Using reference TRBV18 and TRBJ1-1 for the parts outside the CDR3, the full variable domain is NAGVMQNPRHLVRRRGQEARLRCSPMKGHSHVYWYRQLPEEGLKFMVYLQKENIIDESGMPKERFSAEFPKEGPSILRIQQVVRGDSAAYFCASSPPDNMNTEAFFGQGTRLTVV.

V is TRBV5-4 and J is TRBJ1-2; TRBD1 matches at 7 bases. The V and J ends lost 2 bases and 7 bases, in that order; junction bases with no gene match: 5. The germline V gene has CDR1 SGHNT and CDR2 YYREEE (reference sequence). The CDR3 extends over 13 amino acids. This CDR3 is CASSLQGSFGYTF. The CDR3 region has the DNA TGTGCCAGCAGCTTACAGGGGTCGTTTGGCTACACCTTC.

The rearrangement joins TRBV21-1 to TRBJ1-2; the DNA was not compared with TRBD1, the D call given in the table. TRBV21-1 is an annotated pseudogene. CDR3 size: 15 residues. The CDR3 spells CASSKTSGDNYGYTF. The CDR3 DNA reads TGTGCCAGCAGCAAAACATCAGGGGATAACTATGGCTACACCTTC.